The rows below give T cell receptor beta chains drawn from one sample of a study of T cell changes during pregnancy in multiple sclerosis. Only in-frame clones appear in the TCRdb table, and some are missing; sequencing was by immunoSEQ multiplex PCR. This sample yields about 68,000 clones, of which about 92% are seen a single time; around 1.3% belongs to the top ten. This specimen consisted of peripheral blood, obtained in the second trimester of pregnancy. The origin of the receptors is a female donor in good health, enrolled as a control in a pregnancy study. Both conserved end residues are trimmed from each CDR3. The size entry is marked missing in some rows and otherwise reads once, few, many or a size class.

abundance: .; v_gene: TRBV19; CDR3aa: ASSIGRESTKDIQY
abundance: few; v_gene: TRBV7-9; CDR3aa: ASSLGDRAF
abundance: .; v_gene: TRBV7-6; CDR3aa: ASSHTLAGMTDTQY
abundance: .; v_gene: TRBV11-2; CDR3aa: ASSLDRISASYNEQF
abundance: .; v_gene: TRBV30; CDR3aa: AWSLWTSGSGVYEQY
abundance: .; v_gene: TRBV7-8; CDR3aa: ASSLGRGFQPQH
abundance: once; v_gene: TRBV6-6; CDR3aa: ASSSDTGELF
abundance: .; v_gene: TRBV2; CDR3aa: ASSGRQLESYNEQF
abundance: .; v_gene: TRBV29-1; CDR3aa: SVHSHLGQGAKIYGYT
abundance: .; v_gene: TRBV19; CDR3aa: ASTPLTSGDYNEQF
abundance: .; v_gene: TRBV11-2; CDR3aa: ASSLSWTGVTEAF
abundance: once; v_gene: TRBV30; CDR3aa: AWSGSEFTYNEQF
abundance: .; v_gene: TRBV14; CDR3aa: ASSQGQRLYGYT
abundance: .; v_gene: TRBV18; CDR3aa: ASSPTGNEQY
abundance: few; v_gene: TRBV11-2; CDR3aa: ASSQPDRGLARNEQF
abundance: .; v_gene: TRBV6-1; CDR3aa: ASSEGVGGRGY
abundance: once; v_gene: TRBV19; CDR3aa: ASGAQGSYEQY
abundance: once; v_gene: TRBV30; CDR3aa: AWSVGVGETQY
abundance: .; v_gene: TRBV25-1; CDR3aa: ASSGRDFNSPLH
abundance: few; v_gene: TRBV5-4; CDR3aa: ASSSYNSEAF
abundance: .; v_gene: TRBV23-1; CDR3aa: ASSHLRSDRETQY
abundance: few; v_gene: TRBV25-1; CDR3aa: ASLGLAGGADTQY
abundance: .; v_gene: TRBV6-4; CDR3aa: ASSEKAGGGLEQF
abundance: once; v_gene: TRBV28; CDR3aa: ASSPTGGNYNEQF
abundance: once; v_gene: TRBV4-3; CDR3aa: ASSRGLAAASSYEQY
abundance: .; v_gene: TRBV5-8; CDR3aa: ASSLTGYHTEAF
abundance: .; v_gene: TRBV5-4; CDR3aa: ASSPRGGRKESEQF
abundance: .; v_gene: TRBV28; CDR3aa: ASRHSGRAGETQY
abundance: .; v_gene: TRBV19; CDR3aa: ASSNTSGRARDEQY
abundance: .; v_gene: TRBV29-1; CDR3aa: SAGTDYGYT
abundance: .; v_gene: TRBV7-2; CDR3aa: ASSPYLNIQY
abundance: .; v_gene: TRBV5-1; CDR3aa: ASSLVAGTASQNEQF
abundance: .; v_gene: TRBV7-9; CDR3aa: ASSSDRGNTIY
abundance: .; v_gene: TRBV5-6; CDR3aa: ASSQPTGIQETQY
abundance: .; v_gene: TRBV5-1; CDR3aa: ASSSTGTSGLEKGF
abundance: .; v_gene: TRBV4-2; CDR3aa: ASSQDPGTGDYEQY
abundance: .; v_gene: TRBV11-2; CDR3aa: ASSSGDRTPRPGELF
abundance: .; v_gene: TRBV21-1; CDR3aa: ASSKRGTEAF
abundance: .; v_gene: TRBV6-6; CDR3aa: ASSYSSEREQY
abundance: .; v_gene: TRBV11-2; CDR3aa: ASSFWAPDVLT
abundance: many; v_gene: TRBV5-6; CDR3aa: ASSLIHREYEQY
abundance: .; v_gene: TRBV19; CDR3aa: ASSIGPRTETGANVLT
abundance: .; v_gene: TRBV5-1; CDR3aa: ASRQGAKVSEAF
abundance: .; v_gene: TRBV15; CDR3aa: ATSRGGSGTEAF
abundance: once; v_gene: TRBV6-4; CDR3aa: ASSAGLASTDTQY
abundance: .; v_gene: TRBV7-8; CDR3aa: ATTGPDYGYT
abundance: .; v_gene: TRBV6-1; CDR3aa: ASSYGSGQNYGYT
abundance: .; v_gene: TRBV28; CDR3aa: ASSKGLAGPYNEQF
abundance: .; v_gene: TRBV5-6; CDR3aa: ASGSQEEEQY
abundance: .; v_gene: TRBV29-1; CDR3aa: SVDSSGVTDTQY
abundance: .; v_gene: TRBV9; CDR3aa: ASSVTAGAYNEQF
abundance: .; v_gene: TRBV5-6; CDR3aa: ASSSRDEQY
abundance: .; v_gene: TRBV6-1; CDR3aa: ASRGGDYSNQPQH
abundance: .; v_gene: TRBV5-1; CDR3aa: ASRRGYRGRNTEAF
abundance: .; v_gene: TRBV2; CDR3aa: ASSVNTDTQY